This T cell receptor (beta chain) stems from a study of T-cell reconstitution after alpha-beta-depleted transplantation in children. This CDR3 is built from 13 residues. The V gene's germline CDR1 is ENHRY and CDR2 SYGVKD. V shed 6 bases and J shed 4 bases, with 10 bases lying between them. This clonotype was seen more than once but under ten times. Unique molecular identifiers were used to barcode this TCRbeta library. MiXCR, applied by TCRdb to the PCR reads, yields one record per CDR3 protein. Of hundreds of thousands of distinct CDR3 sequences listed, about 17% are singletons. The clonotype comes from a boy in the first two years of life who had a stem cell transplant for Wiskott-Aldrich syndrome, so the T cells may come from the graft donor. This chain links TRBV10-3 with TRBJ1-5; D is unclear. The sequences come from PBMCs, mostly from graft donor cells, collected 360 days after TCRalphabeta/CD19-depleted stem cell transplant. Here the CDR3 DNA reads TGTGCCATCAGCACTGGGCAGAATCAGCCCCAGCATTTT. Its translation: CAISTGQNQPQHF.